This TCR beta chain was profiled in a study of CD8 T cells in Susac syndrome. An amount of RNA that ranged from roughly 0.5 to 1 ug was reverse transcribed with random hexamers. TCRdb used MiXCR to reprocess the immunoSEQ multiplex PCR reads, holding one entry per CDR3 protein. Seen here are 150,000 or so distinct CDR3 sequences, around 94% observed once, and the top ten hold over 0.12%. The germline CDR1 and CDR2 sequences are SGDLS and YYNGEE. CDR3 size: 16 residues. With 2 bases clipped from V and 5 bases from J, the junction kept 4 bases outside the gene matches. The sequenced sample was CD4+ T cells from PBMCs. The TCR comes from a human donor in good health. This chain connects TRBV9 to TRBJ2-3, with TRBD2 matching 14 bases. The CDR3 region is CASSVGLAGGEDTQYF. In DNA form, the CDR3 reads TGTGCCAGCAGCGTCGGACTAGCGGGGGGTGAAGATACGCAGTATTTT.